Given below is one T cell receptor (beta chain) in context. Antigen unknown. Trimming removed 2 bases from V and 3 bases from J, with 13 bases in between. The CDR3 contains 16 residues. Germline-derived CDR1 and CDR2 are KGHDR and SFDVKD. This sample is drawn from a study of T cell repertoires in cytomegalovirus infection. About the research overall: Both a matching HLA type and CMV infection were indicated by public TCR beta signatures.

Study-wide results and caveats: Cumulative public TCR beta family frequency identified CMV carriers with the relevant HLA. CMV-specific TCR beta clonotypes restricted by HLA-C dominated the ex vivo response.

From the reads, TCRdb called clonotypes with MiXCR, one entry per CDR3 protein. This sample has under 850,000 distinct CDR3 sequences, with approximately 34% found just once. The rearrangement links TRBV24-1 to TRBJ1-5; no reliable D call. The material sequenced was PBMCs. This TCR was recovered from a human donor in good health (CMV status not recorded). Some clones in this sample may be carry-over from other donors' samples. CDR3 DNA: TGTGCCACCAGTGATTCGGTAACAGTCGACAATCAGCCCCAGCATTTT. Its protein is CATSDSVTVDNQPQHF.